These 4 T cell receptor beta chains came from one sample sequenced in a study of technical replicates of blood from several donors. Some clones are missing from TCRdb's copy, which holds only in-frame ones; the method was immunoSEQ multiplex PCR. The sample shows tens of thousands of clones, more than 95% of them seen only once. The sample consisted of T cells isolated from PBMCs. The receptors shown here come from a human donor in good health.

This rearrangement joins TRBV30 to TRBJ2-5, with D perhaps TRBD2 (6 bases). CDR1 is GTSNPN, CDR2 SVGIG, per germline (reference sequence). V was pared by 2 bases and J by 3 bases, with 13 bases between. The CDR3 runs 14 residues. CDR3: CAWSPTGVKETQYF. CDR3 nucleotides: TGTGCCTGGAGTCCAACGGGGGTTAAAGAGACCCAGTACTTC.

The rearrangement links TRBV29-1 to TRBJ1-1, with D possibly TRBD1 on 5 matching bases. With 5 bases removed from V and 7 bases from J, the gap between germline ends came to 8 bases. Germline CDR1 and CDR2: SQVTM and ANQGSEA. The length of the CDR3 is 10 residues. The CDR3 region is CSVLGVEAFF. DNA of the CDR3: TGCAGCGTTTTAGGGGTTGAAGCTTTCTTT.

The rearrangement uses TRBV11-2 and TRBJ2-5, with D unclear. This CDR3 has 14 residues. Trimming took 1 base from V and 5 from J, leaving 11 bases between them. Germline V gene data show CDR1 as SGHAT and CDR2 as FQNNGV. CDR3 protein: CASSLVSFRETQYF. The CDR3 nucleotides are TGTGCCAGCAGCTTAGTCAGTTTCAGGGAGACCCAGTACTTC.

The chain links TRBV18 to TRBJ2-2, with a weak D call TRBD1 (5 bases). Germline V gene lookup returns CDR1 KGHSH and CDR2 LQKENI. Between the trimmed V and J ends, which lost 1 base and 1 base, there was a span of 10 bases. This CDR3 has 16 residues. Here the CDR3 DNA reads TGTGCCAGCTCACCACTCGGAACAGGGAACACCGGGGAGCTGTTTTTT. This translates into CASSPLGTGNTGELFF.